This TCR beta chain stems from a study of CD8 T cells in Susac syndrome (dated by TCRdb to about 2019). In terms of the full investigation: Of the Susac syndrome patients who were sequenced, five or six had clinically active disease and eight or nine were in clinical remission. Susac syndrome patients were therapy-naive, on corticosteroids (some also receiving IVIg), or on IVIg alone at blood withdrawal. Whether CD8+ T cell activation and differentiation in Susac syndrome was antigen driven was tested using repertoire sequencing. The paper as a whole reports these results and caveats: In the CD4+ T cell repertoire of Susac syndrome patients, clonal expansion was not detected. The TCR sequencing and HLA analysis was acknowledged to have included a relatively small number of individuals.

Regarding this clonotype: Its antigen specificity is not known. Per-base quality was not reported, and no clone a single base away is much larger than it.

RNA was extracted using the RNeasy kit, and about 0.5 to 1 ug of the RNA was reverse transcribed with random hexamers. The immunoSEQ multiplex PCR assay, which covers 54 Vbeta and 13 Jbeta segments, was used to amplify TCR beta CDR3 regions. PCR amplification bias was corrected using a synthetic template baseline for primer optimization and computational correction. Turning to the authors' computational methods: Reads were annotated to V, D and J genes according to IMGT and were analyzed with immunoSEQ Analyzer, with only productive sequences retained. Clonality was calculated as one minus the Shannon entropy normalized by log2 of the number of productive unique sequences. Public and private clones were assessed among the 100 most prevalent clones of each patient and control. A clone was defined as Susac-specific if it was absent from the healthy and MS cohorts, from about 1,100 published viral clones and from other ImmuneACCESS disease sequences. TCRdb reanalyzed the raw reads on its own, using fastp at Q25 for trimming and MiXCR for clone calling, and kept in-frame beta chains. When rows share a CDR3 protein, they turn into one entry using the most common DNA and genes. These V and J calls originate from TCRdb's pipeline instead of the authors' own analysis. The sample records about 240,000 distinct CDR3 sequences, 96% of which are singletons. 0.1% of the sample rests with the top ten.

Peripheral blood CD8+ and CD4+ T cells from healthy donors, Susac syndrome patients and multiple sclerosis patients were profiled by high-throughput TCR beta sequencing. The Susac syndrome patients fulfilled recently defined diagnostic criteria for definite or probable disease. CD8+ TEMRA cells were enriched by FACS, while bulk CD8+ and CD4+ T cells were purified by magnetic negative isolation. Blood was drawn into EDTA tubes, processed within 24 hours, and PBMCs were isolated by density gradient centrifugation. PBMCs destined for TCR sequencing were cryopreserved in liquid nitrogen and later thawed in a 37 °C water bath. The sorted or isolated CD4+, CD8+ and CD8+ TEMRA cells had a purity of 90% or higher. The specimen sequenced was CD4+ T cells from PBMCs. The receptor was derived from a human donor with Susac syndrome.

The base sequence is TGTGCCAGCAGTTTAGCAGCGGGAGCTCCAGATACGCAGTATTTT. This sequence encodes CASSLAAGAPDTQYF. In this chain, TRBV28 is recombined with TRBJ2-3; TRBD2 lines up with 8 middle nucleotides. Trimming takes 2 bases off V and 4 bases off J; junction bases not matched to a gene: 5. CDR3 length: 15 amino acids, cysteine to phenylalanine. Kept here is only the CDR3 DNA, which spans 45 bases and is read in frame from base 1. Taken from the germline V gene, the CDR1 and CDR2 loops are MDHEN and SYDVKM. Supplemented by the reference TRBV28 and TRBJ2-3 proteins around the CDR3, the complete variable domain is DVKVTQSSRYLVKRTGEKVFLECVQDMDHENMFWYRQDPGLGLRLIYFSYDVKMKEKGDIPEGYSVSREKKERFSLILESASTNQTSMYLCASSLAAGAPDTQYFGPGTRLTVL.